This T cell receptor beta chain was retrieved from a study of T cell responses to AZD1222 COVID-19 vaccine. Regarding the study as a whole: Donors were largely white British and mainly female; clonal diversity was possibly underestimated. After two AZD1222 doses, spike-specific TCR breadth and depth rose versus day 0. Close to half of all spike-specific TCRs reportedly target regions of the variants that are unmutated. All repertoire sampling was performed exclusively after the peak T cell response.

V was shortened by 5 bases and J by 2 bases, with 6 bases between the two germline ends. The CDR3 consists of 11 residues. Germline lookup yields CDR1 GTSNPN and CDR2 SVGIG (reference sequence). Here immunoSEQ multiplex PCR was the method, and the copy in TCRdb shows in-frame clones only, minus some. Of 130,000 to 150,000 clones listed, roughly 80% are singletons. With regard to this clone: Its antigen is unknown.

The sequence derives from an adult in good health. The chain is built from TRBV30 and TRBJ1-2; D gene ambiguous. Here the sequenced sample was peripheral blood, taken on day 0 of MenACWY control vaccination. CDR3 region: CAWSRNYGYTF. In DNA form, the CDR3 reads TGTGCCTGGTCCCGCAACTATGGCTACACCTTC.